This TCR beta chain was sequenced during a study of blood T cell repertoires in COVID-19. Across the whole study: PBMCs, B-cell-depleted T cells, or T cells provided the cDNA or gDNA that made up the material.

TCRdb's copy holds only in-frame clones and misses some; the assay was immunoSEQ multiplex PCR. The sample comprises about 300,000 clones, more than 75% of which are singletons, and 1.3% rests with the top ten. The germline CDR1 and CDR2 sequences are SGHNT and YYREEE (reference sequence). This CDR3 contains 15 residues. V was shortened by 2 bases and J by 5 bases, with 16 bases between the two germline ends. Sequencing was done on a sample of peripheral blood. The sequence came from a man between 65 and 80 years old with acute or convalescent COVID-19. V is TRBV5-4 and J is TRBJ2-5; D might be TRBD2 (6 bases). The CDR3 here is CASSFKASDVETQYF. The CDR3 DNA follows: TGTGCCAGCAGCTTTAAGGCTAGCGATGTGGAGACCCAGTACTTC.